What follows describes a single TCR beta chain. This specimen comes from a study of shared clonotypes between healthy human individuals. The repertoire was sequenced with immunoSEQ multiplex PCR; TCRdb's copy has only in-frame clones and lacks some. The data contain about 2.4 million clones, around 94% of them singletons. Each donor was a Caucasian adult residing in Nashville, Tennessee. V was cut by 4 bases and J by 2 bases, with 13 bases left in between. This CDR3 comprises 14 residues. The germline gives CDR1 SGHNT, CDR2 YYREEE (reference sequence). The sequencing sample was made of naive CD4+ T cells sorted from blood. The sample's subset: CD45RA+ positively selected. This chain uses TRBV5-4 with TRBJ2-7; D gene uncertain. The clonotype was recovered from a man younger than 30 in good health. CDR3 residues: CASSRWSDPYEQYF. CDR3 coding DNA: TGTGCCAGCAGCCGATGGAGCGATCCCTACGAGCAGTACTTC.